A selection of T cell receptor beta chains follows, all from one sample in a study of T cell responses to AZD1222 COVID-19 vaccine. Data came from immunoSEQ multiplex PCR; TCRdb stores just in-frame clones and leaves some out. The sample lists approximately 77,000 clones; about 91% were seen once. Here the sequenced sample was peripheral blood, taken on day 0 of MenACWY control vaccination. The receptors shown here come from an adult in good health. CDR3s include the opening cysteine and the closing phenylalanine or tryptophan. The order of the fields is CDR3 DNA, CDR3 protein, clone size, J gene, V gene, D gene. A D gene is named only where the DNA matches it firmly. Expanded clones get a size class; other rows say once, few or many, or leave the size out.

DNA: TGTGCCAGCAGTGGGGGGGACAGGGGTGGTTCCACCGGGGAGCTGTTTTTT
CDR3: CASSGGDRGGSTGELFF
size: NA
J: TRBJ2-2
V: TRBV28
D: TRBD1

DNA: TGCGCCAGCAGCCAAGCGAGGGGGCGCGCGAACACCGGGGAGCTGTTTTTT
CDR3: CASSQARGRANTGELFF
size: NA
J: TRBJ2-2
V: TRBV4-3
D: TRBD1

DNA: TGTGCCATCAAGGGACAGGGGGCAGATACGCAGTATTTT
CDR3: CAIKGQGADTQYF
size: NA
J: TRBJ2-3
V: TRBV10-3
D: TRBD1

DNA: TGTGCCAGCAGCTTGTATCGAGTGGACTCCTACAATGAGCAGTTCTTC
CDR3: CASSLYRVDSYNEQFF
size: NA
J: TRBJ2-1
V: TRBV5-6
D: NA

DNA: TGTGCCAGCAGACCCCGGGGGAACACTGAAGCTTTCTTT
CDR3: CASRPRGNTEAFF
size: NA
J: TRBJ1-1
V: TRBV12-3/TRBV12-4
D: NA

DNA: TGTGCCAGCAGTCGGGACAGGAAAGAGACCCAGTACTTC
CDR3: CASSRDRKETQYF
size: NA
J: TRBJ2-5
V: TRBV6-5
D: TRBD1

DNA: TGTGCCATCAGTGTCGGGGGCACGAACACTGAAGCTTTCTTT
CDR3: CAISVGGTNTEAFF
size: NA
J: TRBJ1-1
V: TRBV10-3
D: NA

DNA: TGTGCCATCAGCCCGATAGGAGGGACTGACAATGAGCAGTTCTTC
CDR3: CAISPIGGTDNEQFF
size: NA
J: TRBJ2-1
V: TRBV10-3
D: NA

DNA: TGTGCCAGCAGTTCTCCCGGGACTAGCACGTACTTC
CDR3: CASSSPGTSTYF
size: NA
J: TRBJ2-7
V: TRBV6-5
D: TRBD2

DNA: TGTGCCAGAGATGGACTAGCGGCGTACGAGCAGTACTTC
CDR3: CARDGLAAYEQYF
size: once
J: TRBJ2-7
V: TRBV21-1
D: NA

DNA: TGTGCCAGTAGTACACAGGGAGGTCAGCCCCAGCATTTT
CDR3: CASSTQGGQPQHF
size: NA
J: TRBJ1-5
V: TRBV19
D: NA

DNA: TGTGCCAGCAGGGAAGTACAAGGCACAGATACGCAGTATTTT
CDR3: CASREVQGTDTQYF
size: NA
J: TRBJ2-3
V: TRBV5-4
D: NA

DNA: TGTGCCAGCAGCGCCAGACAGGGGGGAACAGGGACCCAGTACTTC
CDR3: CASSARQGGTGTQYF
size: NA
J: TRBJ2-5
V: TRBV7-2
D: TRBD1

DNA: TGTGCCACCAGCAGAGGCGGGGCGGGAACTCTACGGGCCGGGGAGCTGTTTTTT
CDR3: CATSRGGAGTLRAGELFF
size: NA
J: TRBJ2-2
V: TRBV15
D: NA

DNA: TGTGCCAGCAGCGTGACAGGGGTCCCTTACAATGAGCAGTTCTTC
CDR3: CASSVTGVPYNEQFF
size: NA
J: TRBJ2-1
V: TRBV7-2
D: TRBD1

DNA: TGTGCCAGCTCACCTCGGGTCAGCCAAACACAAGAGACCCAGTACTTC
CDR3: CASSPRVSQTQETQYF
size: NA
J: TRBJ2-5
V: TRBV18
D: NA

DNA: TGTGCCAGCAGTCATCTTCAGGGGAATGAGCAGTTCTTC
CDR3: CASSHLQGNEQFF
size: NA
J: TRBJ2-1
V: TRBV6-6
D: NA

DNA: TGTGCCAGTAGTATGGACAGGGGGCATGGCGAAAAACTGTTTTTT
CDR3: CASSMDRGHGEKLFF
size: NA
J: TRBJ1-4
V: TRBV19
D: TRBD1

DNA: TGCGCCAGCAGCCAAGGGACCGACAGGGTGTCGGACTCTGGGGCCAACGTCCTGACTTTC
CDR3: CASSQGTDRVSDSGANVLTF
size: NA
J: TRBJ2-6
V: TRBV4-3
D: TRBD1

DNA: TGTGCCAGCAGCCGGGAAGCAAACTACGAGCAGTACTTC
CDR3: CASSREANYEQYF
size: NA
J: TRBJ2-7
V: TRBV6-2/TRBV6-3
D: NA

DNA: TGTGCCAGCAGCCTAACAGGGTACGGCACCGGGGAGCTGTTTTTT
CDR3: CASSLTGYGTGELFF
size: NA
J: TRBJ2-2
V: TRBV6-5
D: NA

DNA: TGTGCCAGCAGCTTAGCGATACAGGGCCCTAGCACAGATACGCAGTATTTT
CDR3: CASSLAIQGPSTDTQYF
size: NA
J: TRBJ2-3
V: TRBV7-9
D: NA

DNA: TGTGCCAGCACCACCTGGGGGACAGGGGATGGGGAGACCCAGTACTTC
CDR3: CASTTWGTGDGETQYF
size: NA
J: TRBJ2-5
V: TRBV7-9
D: TRBD1

DNA: TGTGCCAGCAGTGGGGACCTCGGGGAGCGAGTGGTGGGGGTTAACTATGGCTACACCTTC
CDR3: CASSGDLGERVVGVNYGYTF
size: NA
J: TRBJ1-2
V: TRBV6-1
D: NA

DNA: TGTGCCAGCAGCGTAGCGGGGGGAGAAAACGAGCAGTACTTC
CDR3: CASSVAGGENEQYF
size: NA
J: TRBJ2-7
V: TRBV9
D: TRBD2

DNA: TGTGCCAGTGTCGGGGGCTTGGACGGCTACACCTTC
CDR3: CASVGGLDGYTF
size: NA
J: TRBJ1-2
V: TRBV28
D: NA